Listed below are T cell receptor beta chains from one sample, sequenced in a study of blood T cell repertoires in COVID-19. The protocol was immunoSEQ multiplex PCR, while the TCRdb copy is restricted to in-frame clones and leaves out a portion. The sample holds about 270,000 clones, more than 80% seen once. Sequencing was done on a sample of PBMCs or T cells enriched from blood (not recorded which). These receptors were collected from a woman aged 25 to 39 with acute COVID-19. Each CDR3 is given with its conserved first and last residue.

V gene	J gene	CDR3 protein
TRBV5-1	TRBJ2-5	CASSADRDETQYF
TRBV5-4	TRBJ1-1	CASSLNTEAFF
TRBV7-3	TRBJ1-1	CASSLKGTGEAFF
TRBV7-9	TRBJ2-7	CASSAAGGREVRDEQYF
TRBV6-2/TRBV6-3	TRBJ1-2	CASSGASSTF
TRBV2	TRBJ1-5	CASGGRGSADQPQHF
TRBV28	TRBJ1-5	CASSLMGLGNQPQHF
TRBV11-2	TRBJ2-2	CASSSQGDTGELFF
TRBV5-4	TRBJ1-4	CASSFLGQGDHEKLFF
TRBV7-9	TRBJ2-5	CASSYGMGQTQETQYF
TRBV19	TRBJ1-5	CASSMDRGHSNQPQHF
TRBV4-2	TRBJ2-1	CASSQDLAGGYNEQFF
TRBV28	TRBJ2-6	CASMGGGGGANVLTF